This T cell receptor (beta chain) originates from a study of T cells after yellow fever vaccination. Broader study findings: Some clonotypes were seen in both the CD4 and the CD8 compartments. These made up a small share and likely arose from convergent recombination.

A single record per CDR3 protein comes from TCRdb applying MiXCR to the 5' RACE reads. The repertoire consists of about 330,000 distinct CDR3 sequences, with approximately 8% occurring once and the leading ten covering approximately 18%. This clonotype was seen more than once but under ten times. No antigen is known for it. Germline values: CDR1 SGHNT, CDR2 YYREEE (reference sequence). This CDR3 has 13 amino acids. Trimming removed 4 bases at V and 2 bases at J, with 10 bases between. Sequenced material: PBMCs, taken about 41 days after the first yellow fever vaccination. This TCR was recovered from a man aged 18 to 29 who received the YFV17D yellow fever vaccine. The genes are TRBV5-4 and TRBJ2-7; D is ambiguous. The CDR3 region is CASSQTDAYEQYF. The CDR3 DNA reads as TGTGCCAGCAGCCAGACTGACGCCTACGAGCAGTACTTC. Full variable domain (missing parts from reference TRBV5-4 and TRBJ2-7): ETGVTQSPTHLIKTRGQQVTLRCSSQSGHNTVSWYQQALGQGPQFIFQYYREEENGRGNFPPRFSGLQFPNYSSELNVNALELDDSALYLCASSQTDAYEQYFGPGTRLTVT.